This paragraph reports one T cell receptor (beta chain). The sample originates from a study of blood T cell repertoires in COVID-19. Study-level background: Material from acute and convalescent COVID-19 was sourced from the United States, Italy and Spain. T cells, B-cell-depleted T cells, or PBMCs provided the cDNA or gDNA that served as material.

Under the authors' procedure: Amplified reference gene primers provided the basis for estimating nucleated cell counts. Profiling relied on immunoSEQ multiplex PCR, and the TCRdb table lists in-frame clones only, not all of them. V and J calls and clone size follow that table, whereas D and trimming were derived from the DNA. The table lists approximately 100,000 clones, 90% to 95% of them singletons, with 0.97% in the top ten. V lost 5 bases and J 3 bases, leaving 9 bases between the germline ends. CDR1 and CDR2 from the germline V gene are MNHEY and SVGAGI. The CDR3 loop spans 13 amino acids. V usage is TRBV6-5 and J usage is TRBJ2-3; maybe TRBD1 (5 bases). This receptor was taken from a man aged 55 to 69 with acute or convalescent COVID-19. The sequencing input was peripheral blood. CDR3 amino acids: CASSNRGTDTQYF. CDR3 sequence (DNA): TGTGCCAGCAGTAATAGGGGAACAGATACGCAGTATTTT.